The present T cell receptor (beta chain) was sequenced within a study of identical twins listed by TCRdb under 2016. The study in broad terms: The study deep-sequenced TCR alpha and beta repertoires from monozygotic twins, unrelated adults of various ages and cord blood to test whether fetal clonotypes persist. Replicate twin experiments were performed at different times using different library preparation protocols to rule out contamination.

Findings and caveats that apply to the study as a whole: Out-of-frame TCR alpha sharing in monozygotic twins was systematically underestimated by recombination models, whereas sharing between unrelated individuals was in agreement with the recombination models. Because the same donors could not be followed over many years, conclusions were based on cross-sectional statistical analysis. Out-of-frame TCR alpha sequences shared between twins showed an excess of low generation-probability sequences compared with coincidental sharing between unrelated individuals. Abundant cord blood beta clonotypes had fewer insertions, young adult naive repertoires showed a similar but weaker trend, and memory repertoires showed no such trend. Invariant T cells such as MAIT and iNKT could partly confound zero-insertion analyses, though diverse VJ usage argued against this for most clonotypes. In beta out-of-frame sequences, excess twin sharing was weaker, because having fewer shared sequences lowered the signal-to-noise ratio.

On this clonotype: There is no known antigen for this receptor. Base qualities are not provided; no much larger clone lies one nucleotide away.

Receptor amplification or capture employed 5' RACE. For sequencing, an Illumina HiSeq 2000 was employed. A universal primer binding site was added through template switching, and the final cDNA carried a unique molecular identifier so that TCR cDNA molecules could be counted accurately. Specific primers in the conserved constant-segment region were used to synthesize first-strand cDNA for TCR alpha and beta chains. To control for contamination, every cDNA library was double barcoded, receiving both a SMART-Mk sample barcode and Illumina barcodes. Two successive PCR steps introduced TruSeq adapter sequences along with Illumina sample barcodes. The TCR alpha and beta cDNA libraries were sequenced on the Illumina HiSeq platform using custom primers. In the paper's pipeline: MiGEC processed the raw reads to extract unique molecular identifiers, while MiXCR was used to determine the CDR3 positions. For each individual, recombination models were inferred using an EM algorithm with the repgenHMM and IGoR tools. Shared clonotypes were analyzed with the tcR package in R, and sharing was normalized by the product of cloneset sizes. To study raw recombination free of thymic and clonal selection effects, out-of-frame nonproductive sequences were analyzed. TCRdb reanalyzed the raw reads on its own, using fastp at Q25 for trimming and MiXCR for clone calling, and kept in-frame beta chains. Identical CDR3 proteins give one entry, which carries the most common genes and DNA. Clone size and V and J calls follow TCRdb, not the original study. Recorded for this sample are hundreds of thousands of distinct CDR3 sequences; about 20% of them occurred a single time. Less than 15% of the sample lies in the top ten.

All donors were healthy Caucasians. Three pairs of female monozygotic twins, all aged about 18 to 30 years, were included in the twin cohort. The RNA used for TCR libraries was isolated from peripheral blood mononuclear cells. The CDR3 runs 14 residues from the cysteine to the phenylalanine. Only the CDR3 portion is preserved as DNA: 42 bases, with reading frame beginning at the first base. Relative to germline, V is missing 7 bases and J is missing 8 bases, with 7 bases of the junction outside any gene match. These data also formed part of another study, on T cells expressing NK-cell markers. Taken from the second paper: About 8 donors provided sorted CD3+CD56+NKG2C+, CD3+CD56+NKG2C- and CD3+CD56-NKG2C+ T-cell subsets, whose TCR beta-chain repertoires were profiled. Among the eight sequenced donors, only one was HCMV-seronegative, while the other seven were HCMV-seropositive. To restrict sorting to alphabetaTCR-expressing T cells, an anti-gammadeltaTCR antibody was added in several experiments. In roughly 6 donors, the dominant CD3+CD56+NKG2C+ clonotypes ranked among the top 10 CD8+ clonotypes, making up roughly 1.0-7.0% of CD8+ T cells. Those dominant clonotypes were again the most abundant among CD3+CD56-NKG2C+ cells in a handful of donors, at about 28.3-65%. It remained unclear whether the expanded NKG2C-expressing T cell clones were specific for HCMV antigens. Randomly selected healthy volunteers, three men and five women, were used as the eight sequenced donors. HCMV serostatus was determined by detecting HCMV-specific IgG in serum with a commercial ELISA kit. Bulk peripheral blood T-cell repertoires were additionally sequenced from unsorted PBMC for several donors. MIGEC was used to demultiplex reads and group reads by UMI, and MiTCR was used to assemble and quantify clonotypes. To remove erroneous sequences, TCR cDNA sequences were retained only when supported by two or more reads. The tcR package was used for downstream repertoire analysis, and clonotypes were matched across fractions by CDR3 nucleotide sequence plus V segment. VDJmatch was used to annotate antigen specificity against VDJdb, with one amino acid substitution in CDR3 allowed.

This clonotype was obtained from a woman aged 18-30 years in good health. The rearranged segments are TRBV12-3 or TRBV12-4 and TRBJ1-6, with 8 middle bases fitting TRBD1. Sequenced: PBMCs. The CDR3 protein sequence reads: CASKLGQDDSPLHF. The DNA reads TGTGCCAGCAAACTGGGACAGGACGATTCACCCCTCCACTTT.